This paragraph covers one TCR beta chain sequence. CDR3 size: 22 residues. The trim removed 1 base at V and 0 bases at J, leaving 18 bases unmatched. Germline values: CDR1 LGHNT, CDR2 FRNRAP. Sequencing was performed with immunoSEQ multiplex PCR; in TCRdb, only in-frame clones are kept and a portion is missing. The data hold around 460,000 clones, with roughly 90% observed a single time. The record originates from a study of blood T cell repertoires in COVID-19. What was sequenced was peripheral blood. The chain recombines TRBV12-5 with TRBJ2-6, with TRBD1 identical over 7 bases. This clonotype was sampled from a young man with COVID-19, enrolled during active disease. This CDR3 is CASGLGIRDRISGTSGANVLTF. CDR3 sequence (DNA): TGTGCTAGTGGTTTGGGCATTAGGGACAGAATCAGTGGAACCTCTGGGGCCAACGTCCTGACTTTC.